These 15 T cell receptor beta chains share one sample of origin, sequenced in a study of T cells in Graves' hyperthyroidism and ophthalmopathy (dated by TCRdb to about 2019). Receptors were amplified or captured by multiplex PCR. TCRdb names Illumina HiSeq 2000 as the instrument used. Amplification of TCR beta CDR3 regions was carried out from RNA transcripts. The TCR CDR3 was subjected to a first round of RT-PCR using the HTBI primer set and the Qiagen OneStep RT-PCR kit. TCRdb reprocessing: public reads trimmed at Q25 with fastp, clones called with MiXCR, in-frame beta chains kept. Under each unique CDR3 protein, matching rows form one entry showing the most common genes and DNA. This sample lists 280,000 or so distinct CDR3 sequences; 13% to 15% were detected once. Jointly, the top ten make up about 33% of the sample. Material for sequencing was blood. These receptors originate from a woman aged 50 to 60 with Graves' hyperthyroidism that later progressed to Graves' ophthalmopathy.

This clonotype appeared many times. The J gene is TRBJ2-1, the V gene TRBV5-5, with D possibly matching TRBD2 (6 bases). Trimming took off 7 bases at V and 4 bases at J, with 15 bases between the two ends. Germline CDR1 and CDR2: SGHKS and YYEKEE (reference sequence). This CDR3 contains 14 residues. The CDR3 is CASQKGRGYNEQFF. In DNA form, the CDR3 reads TGTGCCAGCCAAAAGGGACGGGGGTACAATGAGCAGTTCTTC.

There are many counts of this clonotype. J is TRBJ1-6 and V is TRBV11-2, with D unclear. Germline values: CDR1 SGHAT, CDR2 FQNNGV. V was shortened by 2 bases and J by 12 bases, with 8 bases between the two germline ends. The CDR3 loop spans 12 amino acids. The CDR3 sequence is CASSLTGLPLHF. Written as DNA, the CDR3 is TGTGCCAGCAGCTTAACGGGATTACCCCTCCACTTT.

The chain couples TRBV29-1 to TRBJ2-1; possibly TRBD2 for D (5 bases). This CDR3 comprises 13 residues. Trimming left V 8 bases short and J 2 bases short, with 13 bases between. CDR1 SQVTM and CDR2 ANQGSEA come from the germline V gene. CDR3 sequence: CSSADFAYNEQFF. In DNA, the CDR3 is TGCAGCTCTGCGGACTTCGCCTACAATGAGCAGTTCTTC.

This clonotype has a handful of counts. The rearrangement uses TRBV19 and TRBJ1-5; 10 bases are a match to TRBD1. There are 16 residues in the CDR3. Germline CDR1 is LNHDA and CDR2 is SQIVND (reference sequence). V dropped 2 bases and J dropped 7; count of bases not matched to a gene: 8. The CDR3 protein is CASSIPRETGGQPQHF. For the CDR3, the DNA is TGTGCCAGTAGTATACCCCGGGAGACAGGGGGCCAGCCCCAGCATTTT. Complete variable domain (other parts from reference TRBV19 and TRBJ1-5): DGGITQSPKYLFRKEGQNVTLSCEQNLNHDAMYWYRQDPGQGLRLIYYSQIVNDFQKGDIAEGYSVSREKKESFPLTVTSAQKNPTAFYLCASSIPRETGGQPQHFGDGTRLSIL.

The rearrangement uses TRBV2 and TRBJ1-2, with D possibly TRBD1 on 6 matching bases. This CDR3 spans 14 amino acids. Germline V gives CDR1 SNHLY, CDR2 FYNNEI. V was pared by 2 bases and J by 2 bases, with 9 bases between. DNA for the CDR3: TGTGCCAGCAGTGAATCGGGGGCCAACTATGGCTACACCTTC. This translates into CASSESGANYGYTF.

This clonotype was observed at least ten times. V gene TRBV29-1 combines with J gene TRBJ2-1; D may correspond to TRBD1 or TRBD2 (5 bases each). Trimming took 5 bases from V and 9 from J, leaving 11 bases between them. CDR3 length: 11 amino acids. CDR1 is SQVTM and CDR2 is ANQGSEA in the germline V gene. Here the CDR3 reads CSVPSGGEQFF. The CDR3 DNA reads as TGCAGCGTTCCAAGTGGGGGTGAGCAGTTCTTC.

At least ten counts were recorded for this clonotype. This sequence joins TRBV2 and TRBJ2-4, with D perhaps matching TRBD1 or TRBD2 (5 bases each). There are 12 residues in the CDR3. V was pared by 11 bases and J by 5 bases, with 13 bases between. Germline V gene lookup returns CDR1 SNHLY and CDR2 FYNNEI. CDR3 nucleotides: TGTGCCTCGGGGCCCCGCGAAAACATTCAGTACTTC. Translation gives CASGPRENIQYF. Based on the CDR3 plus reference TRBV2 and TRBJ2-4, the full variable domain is EPEVTQTPSHQVTQMGQEVILRCVPISNHLYFYWYRQILGQKVEFLVSFYNNEISEKSEIFDDQFSVERPDGSNFTLKIRSTKLEDSAMYFCASGPRENIQYFGAGTRLSVL.

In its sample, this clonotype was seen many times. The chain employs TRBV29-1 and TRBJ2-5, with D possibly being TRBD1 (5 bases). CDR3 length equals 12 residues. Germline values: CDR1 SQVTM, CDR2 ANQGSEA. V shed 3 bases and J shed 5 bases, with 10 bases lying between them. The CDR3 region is CSVEQKGETQYF. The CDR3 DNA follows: TGCAGCGTTGAGCAAAAGGGGGAGACCCAGTACTTC.

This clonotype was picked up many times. CDR3 bases: TGCGCCAGCAGCCACCTCGGGACAGGCGGGGCTGAAGCTTTCTTT. It encodes CASSHLGTGGAEAFF. The chain is built from TRBV5-1 and TRBJ1-1; TRBD1 matches at 8 bases. The CDR3 is 15 residues long. V was pared by 4 bases and J by 6 bases, with 11 bases of the junction left unmatched. Germline V CDR1 and CDR2: SGHRS, YFSETQ.

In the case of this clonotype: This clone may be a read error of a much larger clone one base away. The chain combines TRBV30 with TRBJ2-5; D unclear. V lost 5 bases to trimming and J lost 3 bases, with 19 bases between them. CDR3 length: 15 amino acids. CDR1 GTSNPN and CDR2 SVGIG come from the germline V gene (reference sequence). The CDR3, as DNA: TGTGCCTGGGCCCCCACGAGGAACTCCAAAGAGACCCAGTACTTC. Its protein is CAWAPTRNSKETQYF.

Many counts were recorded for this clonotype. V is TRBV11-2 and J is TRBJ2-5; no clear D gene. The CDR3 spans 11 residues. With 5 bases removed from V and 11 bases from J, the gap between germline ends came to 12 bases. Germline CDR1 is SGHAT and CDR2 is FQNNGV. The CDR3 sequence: CASSPPGVQYF. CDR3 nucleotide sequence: TGTGCCAGCAGCCCACCTGGAGTTCAGTACTTC.

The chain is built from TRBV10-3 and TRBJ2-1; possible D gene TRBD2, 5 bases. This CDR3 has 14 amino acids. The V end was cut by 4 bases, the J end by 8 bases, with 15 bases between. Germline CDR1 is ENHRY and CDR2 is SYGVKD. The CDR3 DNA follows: TGTGCCATCAGTGGAACTAGGACCGGGGATGAGCAGTTCTTC. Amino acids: CAISGTRTGDEQFF.

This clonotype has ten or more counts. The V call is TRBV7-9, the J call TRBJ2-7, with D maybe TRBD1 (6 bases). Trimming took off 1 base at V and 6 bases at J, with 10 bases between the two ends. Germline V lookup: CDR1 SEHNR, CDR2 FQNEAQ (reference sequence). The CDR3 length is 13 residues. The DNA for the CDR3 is TGTGCCAGCAGCTTAGAGGGGGTGCGCGAGCAGTACTTC. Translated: CASSLEGVREQYF.

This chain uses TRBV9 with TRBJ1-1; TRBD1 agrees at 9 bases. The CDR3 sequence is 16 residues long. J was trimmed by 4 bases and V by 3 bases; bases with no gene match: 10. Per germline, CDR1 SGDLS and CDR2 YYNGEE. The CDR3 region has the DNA TGTGCCAGCAGCGGTACAGGGGGCGTGGGTACCACTGAAGCTTTCTTT. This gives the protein CASSGTGGVGTTEAFF. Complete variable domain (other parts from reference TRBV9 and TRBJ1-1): DSGVTQTPKHLITATGQRVTLRCSPRSGDLSVYWYQQSLDQGLQFLIQYYNGEERAKGNILERFSAQQFPDLHSELNLSSLELGDSALYFCASSGTGGVGTTEAFFGQGTRLTVV.

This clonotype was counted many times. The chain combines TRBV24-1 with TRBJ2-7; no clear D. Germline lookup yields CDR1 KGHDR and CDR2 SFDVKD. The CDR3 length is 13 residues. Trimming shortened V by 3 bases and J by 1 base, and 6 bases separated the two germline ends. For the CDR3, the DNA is TGTGCCACCAGTGATAAAACTTCCTACGAGCAGTACTTC. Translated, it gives CATSDKTSYEQYF.